This is a list of T cell receptor beta chains from one sample in a study of identical twins. Via MiXCR, TCRdb re-called the 5' RACE reads, giving one row per CDR3 protein. The table has a few hundred thousand distinct CDR3 sequences, 9.5% seen once. This sample was also put to use in a study of yellow fever vaccine responses in identical twins.

Sequencing input: CD8+ T cells sorted from blood. The receptors were sampled from a young woman in good health. Both conserved end residues are part of each CDR3. A D gene is named only where the DNA matches it firmly. Only some rows state a clone size, as once, few, many or a class for expanded clones.

>TRBJ2-1|few|TRBV6-2/TRBV6-3|NA
TGTGCCAGCAGTTACGAATACAATGAGCAGTTCTTC
CASSYEYNEQFF
>TRBJ1-1|NA|TRBV4-1|NA
TGCGCCAGCAGCCTACCGACAGGGAACACTGAAGCTTTCTTT
CASSLPTGNTEAFF
>TRBJ1-1|few|TRBV15|NA
TGTGCCACCAGCAGAGATCGAGGGGTGAACACTGAAGCTTTCTTT
CATSRDRGVNTEAFF
>TRBJ2-2|few|TRBV7-2|NA
TGTGCCAGCAGCCCCGTTTCCGGGAGTGTGGCCGGGGAGCTGTTTTTT
CASSPVSGSVAGELFF
>TRBJ2-7|NA|TRBV7-6|NA
TGTGCCAGCAGCCATAGCAGGGGAAGCTCCTACGAGCAGTACTTC
CASSHSRGSSYEQYF
>TRBJ2-7|many|TRBV29-1|TRBD1
TGCAGCGTTGAAGGACAGGGGGCATCCTACGAGCAGTACTTC
CSVEGQGASYEQYF
>TRBJ2-2|NA|TRBV9|TRBD2
TGTGCCAGCAGGGGAGGGACTAGCGGAAACACCGGGGAGCTGTTTTTT
CASRGGTSGNTGELFF
>TRBJ2-3|many|TRBV12-3/TRBV12-4|NA
TGTGCCAGCAGCCCGTGGGGTAGCACAGATACGCAGTATTTT
CASSPWGSTDTQYF
>TRBJ2-5|many|TRBV28|NA
TGTGCCAGCAGGAACTTACAGCGATCTCAAGAGACCCAGTACTTC
CASRNLQRSQETQYF
>TRBJ2-1|few|TRBV5-6|TRBD2
TGTGCCAGCAGCGGGGGACTAGGGGTTGCCCCAGAGCAGTTCTTC
CASSGGLGVAPEQFF
>TRBJ2-7|many|TRBV29-1|TRBD2
TGCAGCGTTGAAATTCTAGCGGGCGCCTACGAGCAGTACTTC
CSVEILAGAYEQYF
>TRBJ2-1|many|TRBV5-1|TRBD2
TGCGCCAGCAGCTTGGTGGGGACTAGCTATTACAATGAGCAGTTCTTC
CASSLVGTSYYNEQFF
>TRBJ1-1|few|TRBV4-3|TRBD1
TGCGCCAGCAGCCATGGACAGGGCGCAACTGAAGCTTTCTTT
CASSHGQGATEAFF
>TRBJ2-1|many|TRBV4-1|TRBD2
TGCGCCAGCAGCCAAGGACCGCTACTAGCGGGAGATGGTCATGAGCAGTTCTTC
CASSQGPLLAGDGHEQFF
>TRBJ1-4|many|TRBV7-9|NA
TGTGCCAGCAGCCGGGATGCAACTAATGAAAAACTGTTTTTT
CASSRDATNEKLFF
>TRBJ2-3|many|TRBV7-9|NA
TGTGCCAGCAGCCCCAGGCTGGCGGGAACCGACACAGATACGCAGTATTTT
CASSPRLAGTDTDTQYF
>TRBJ2-1|few|TRBV9|NA
TGTGCCAGCAGCGGAGGGTACGAAACGGGGATCCATCGGGGACTCTCCTACAATGAGCAGTTCTTC
CASSGGYETGIHRGLSYNEQFF
>TRBJ2-7|many|TRBV7-2|NA
TGTGCCAGCAGCCTGGCTGTTTTCTACGAGCAGTACTTC
CASSLAVFYEQYF
>TRBJ2-1|NA|TRBV7-3|NA
TGTGCCAGCAGCTTATGGGGGATCAGGTCGGGCAATGAGCAGTTCTTC
CASSLWGIRSGNEQFF
>TRBJ2-5|many|TRBV4-3|TRBD2
TGCGCCAGCAGCCAAGAGGGGGGGATGGAGACCCAGTACTTC
CASSQEGGMETQYF
>TRBJ2-1|few|TRBV4-1|NA
TGCGCCAGCAGCCAATATTCCACGGCGGTTAACTACAATGAGCAGTTCTTC
CASSQYSTAVNYNEQFF
>TRBJ2-3|many|TRBV29-1|TRBD2
TGCAGCGTTGAAGATCCCCTAGCGGGGACAGATACGCAGTATTTT
CSVEDPLAGTDTQYF
>TRBJ1-5|NA|TRBV3-1|NA
TGTGCCAGCAGCCAAGGACCGCAAAGCGGTCAGCCCCAGCATTTT
CASSQGPQSGQPQHF
>TRBJ1-3|many|TRBV29-1|NA
TGCAGCGTTGAGGGGAACGGAAACACCATATATTTT
CSVEGNGNTIYF
>TRBJ2-1|NA|TRBV7-2|NA
TGTGCCAGCAGCTACATAAGCTCCTACAATGAGCAGTTCTTC
CASSYISSYNEQFF
>TRBJ2-7|few|TRBV4-2|TRBD2
TGTGCCAGCAGCCAAGAGGAGGTAGGACTAGGGTCCTACGAGCAGTACTTC
CASSQEEVGLGSYEQYF
>TRBJ2-5|few|TRBV2|TRBD1
TGTGCCAGCAGTGGACAGGGGATTGTCGAGACCCAGTACTTC
CASSGQGIVETQYF
>TRBJ2-1|many|TRBV27|TRBD1
TGTGCCAGCAGTCTAGACAGGGGTGCCGAGCAGTTCTTC
CASSLDRGAEQFF
>TRBJ2-7|few|TRBV7-6|NA
TGTGCCAGCAGCTTAGACAGCAGGACTACGAGGGAGCAGTACTTC
CASSLDSRTTREQYF
>TRBJ2-7|many|TRBV10-3|NA
TGTGCCATCAGTGAAGGCAGCTCCTACGAGCAGTACTTC
CAISEGSSYEQYF
>TRBJ2-3|NA|TRBV7-3|NA
TGTGCCAGCAGCTTATTGCCCGACCCCACAGATACGCAGTATTTT
CASSLLPDPTDTQYF
>TRBJ2-5|few|TRBV15|TRBD2
TGTGCCACCAGCAGACTAGCGGGAGAAGGTTGGGAGACCCAGTACTTC
CATSRLAGEGWETQYF
>TRBJ2-2|NA|TRBV24-1|TRBD1
TGTGCCACCAGTGATTCTCTTCGCTCGACAGGGACCGATTTGAACACCGGGGAGCTGTTTTTT
CATSDSLRSTGTDLNTGELFF
>TRBJ2-1|NA|TRBV5-6|NA
TGTGCCAGCAGCTCCTTGGGGCTACAGTTCTTC
CASSSLGLQFF
>TRBJ2-7|NA|TRBV12-3/TRBV12-4|TRBD1
TGTGCCAGCAACGAGGACAGGGGCTTGCGAGGGGTATACGAGCAGTACTTC
CASNEDRGLRGVYEQYF
>TRBJ2-5|few|TRBV5-6|NA
TGTGCCAGCAGCACAACTAACAGTGAAGAGACCCAGTACTTC
CASSTTNSEETQYF
>TRBJ2-2|few|TRBV20-1|TRBD2
TGCAGTGCTTGGACTAGCGACACCGGGGAGCTGTTTTTT
CSAWTSDTGELFF
>TRBJ2-3|few|TRBV29-1|TRBD2
TGCAGCGTTGTAGGGCTGACTAGCGGGGAAGGGAAAGATACGCAGTATTTT
CSVVGLTSGEGKDTQYF
>TRBJ2-1|NA|TRBV11-2|TRBD2
TGTGCCAGCAGCTTAGGGGGTCTCAAGCGGGATCTTTTCAATGAGCAGTTCTTC
CASSLGGLKRDLFNEQFF
>TRBJ2-5|NA|TRBV6-4|NA
TGTGCCAGCCCGACGATTGAATTCCAAGAGACCCAGTACTTC
CASPTIEFQETQYF
>TRBJ2-1|many|TRBV20-1|NA
TGCAGTGCTAGGCCCGGGAGCGGAATCTTACACAATGAGCAGTTCTTC
CSARPGSGILHNEQFF
>TRBJ2-1|few|TRBV27|TRBD2
TGTGCCAGCAGTTTATGGGCGGGGGACTCCTCCTACAATGAGCAGTTCTTC
CASSLWAGDSSYNEQFF
>TRBJ2-2|NA|TRBV7-9|NA
TGTGCCAGCTGCTCGGGTTGGACCGGGGAGCTGTTTTTT
CASCSGWTGELFF
>TRBJ2-7|few|TRBV19|TRBD1
TGTGCCAGTAGTATAGCCGGCGGGGAGCAGGGGGCGTACGAGCAGTACTTC
CASSIAGGEQGAYEQYF
>TRBJ2-7|many|TRBV6-5|NA
TGTGCCAGCAGTTACTCTCCGGCCTACGAGCAGTACTTC
CASSYSPAYEQYF
>TRBJ1-1|many|TRBV12-3/TRBV12-4|NA
TGTGCCAGCAGTCCAAACACGGGGCACACTGAAGCTTTCTTT
CASSPNTGHTEAFF
>TRBJ2-5|NA|TRBV19|NA
TGTGCCAGTACCCCTATAGGGGGAGAAGAGACCCAGTACTTC
CASTPIGGEETQYF
>TRBJ2-7|many|TRBV2|NA
TGTGCCAGCAGTGAAAATTACGAGCAGTACTTC
CASSENYEQYF
>TRBJ2-5|NA|TRBV19|NA
TGTGCCAGTAGTATCGTCGGGTCAGAGACCCAGTACTTC
CASSIVGSETQYF
>TRBJ1-1|many|TRBV4-3|NA
TGCGCCAGCAGCCAGGGCCTTGGCCCTGAAGCTTTCTTT
CASSQGLGPEAFF
>TRBJ1-4|few|TRBV28|NA
NA
CASSSLAGGEEKLFFF
>TRBJ1-1|many|TRBV29-1|TRBD1
TGCAGCGTTGAAAGACAGGGGGCGGGTGAAGCTTTCTTT
CSVERQGAGEAFF
>TRBJ2-1|NA|TRBV7-2|NA
TGTGCCAGCAGCTTAGTGCCTACCGGGTCGGGCAATGAGCAGTTCTTC
CASSLVPTGSGNEQFF
>TRBJ2-3|many|TRBV4-3|TRBD2
TGCGCCAGCAGCCAGTGGACTAGCAGCACAGATACGCAGTATTTT
CASSQWTSSTDTQYF
>TRBJ2-1|many|TRBV6-2/TRBV6-3|NA
TGTGCCAGCAGTTACCCCGGCTGGGATGAGCAGTTCTTC
CASSYPGWDEQFF
>TRBJ2-1|many|TRBV7-8|NA
TGTGCCAGCAGCCCGGAGTACCTCATGATTGGCGAGCAGTTCTTC
CASSPEYLMIGEQFF
>TRBJ2-2|NA|TRBV19|NA
TGTGCCAGTAGTCCTGGCGGTACAGCTCATACCGGGGAGCTGTTTTTT
CASSPGGTAHTGELFF